The rows below give T cell receptor beta chains drawn from one sample of a study of Graves' ophthalmopathy and Graves' hyperthyroidism. TCRdb re-analysed the multiplex PCR reads in MiXCR, keeping a single row per CDR3 protein. The data contain 500,000 to 800,000 distinct CDR3 sequences, just over 40% of them singletons. The sequenced sample was peripheral blood. The receptor set was obtained from an adult man with Graves' ophthalmopathy. CDR3s include the opening cysteine and the closing phenylalanine or tryptophan. Each record gives: clone size, J gene, D gene, V gene, CDR3 protein, CDR3 DNA. A D gene is named only where the DNA matches it firmly. Size is omitted from some rows. Given values are once, few, many or a class for expanded clones.

abundance: .; j_gene: TRBJ2-2; d_gene: TRBD1; v_gene: TRBV7-2; CDR3aa: CAGSFGQGAGTGELFF; CDR3nt: TGTGCCGGCAGCTTCGGACAGGGGGCGGGAACCGGGGAGCTGTTTTTT
abundance: .; j_gene: TRBJ1-2; d_gene: .; v_gene: TRBV2; CDR3aa: CASPAGTRDLGYGYTF; CDR3nt: TGTGCCAGCCCAGCCGGGACTCGGGACCTGGGCTATGGCTACACCTTC
abundance: many; j_gene: TRBJ1-6; d_gene: .; v_gene: TRBV7-9; CDR3aa: CATGGGSPLHF; CDR3nt: TGTGCCACCGGGGGGGGATCACCCCTCCACTTT
abundance: many; j_gene: TRBJ1-2; d_gene: TRBD1; v_gene: TRBV12-3/TRBV12-4; CDR3aa: CASTRDRANGYTF; CDR3nt: TGTGCCAGCACCCGGGACAGGGCCAATGGCTACACCTTC
abundance: .; j_gene: TRBJ2-1; d_gene: TRBD2; v_gene: TRBV24-1; CDR3aa: CATSDFRTSGSPEQFF; CDR3nt: TGTGCCACCAGTGATTTCCGGACTAGCGGGAGTCCTGAGCAGTTCTTC
abundance: .; j_gene: TRBJ1-1; d_gene: TRBD1; v_gene: TRBV12-3/TRBV12-4; CDR3aa: CASSLQGLHTEAFF; CDR3nt: TGTGCCAGCAGCCTACAGGGGCTGCACACTGAAGCTTTCTTT
abundance: .; j_gene: TRBJ1-3; d_gene: .; v_gene: TRBV11-1; CDR3aa: CASRPTPNYGYTIYF; CDR3nt: TGTGCCAGCAGACCTACACCGAACTATGGCTACACCATATATTTT
abundance: .; j_gene: TRBJ1-5; d_gene: TRBD1; v_gene: TRBV29-1; CDR3aa: CSVDGGTGGIQPQHF; CDR3nt: TGCAGCGTTGACGGCGGGACAGGGGGCATTCAGCCCCAGCATTTT
abundance: .; j_gene: TRBJ1-4; d_gene: TRBD1; v_gene: TRBV3-1; CDR3aa: CASSQDLDGQGEKLFF; CDR3nt: TGTGCCAGCAGCCAAGACCTGGACGGACAGGGTGAAAAACTGTTTTTT
abundance: once; j_gene: TRBJ2-5; d_gene: .; v_gene: TRBV7-3; CDR3aa: CASSDPSGTETQYF; CDR3nt: TGTGCCAGCAGCGACCCCTCGGGAACCGAGACCCAGTACTTC
abundance: few; j_gene: TRBJ2-5; d_gene: .; v_gene: TRBV18; CDR3aa: CASSPPPGRETQYF; CDR3nt: TGTGCCAGCTCACCACCGCCAGGACGAGAGACCCAGTACTTC
abundance: .; j_gene: TRBJ1-5; d_gene: .; v_gene: TRBV6-5; CDR3aa: CASRASRNQPQHF; CDR3nt: TGTGCCAGCAGGGCATCCCGAAATCAGCCCCAGCATTTT
abundance: .; j_gene: TRBJ2-2; d_gene: TRBD1; v_gene: TRBV5-1; CDR3aa: CASSFGQGNTGELFF; CDR3nt: TGCGCCAGCAGCTTTGGACAGGGGAACACCGGGGAGCTGTTTTTT
abundance: .; j_gene: TRBJ2-3; d_gene: TRBD2; v_gene: TRBV7-2; CDR3aa: CASSLELAGGEDTQYF; CDR3nt: TGTGCCAGCAGCTTAGAGCTAGCGGGAGGGGAAGATACGCAGTATTTT
abundance: .; j_gene: TRBJ1-5; d_gene: TRBD1; v_gene: TRBV29-1; CDR3aa: CSVATGIQPQHF; CDR3nt: TGCAGCGTAGCGACAGGGATCCAGCCCCAGCATTTT
abundance: .; j_gene: TRBJ1-1; d_gene: TRBD1; v_gene: TRBV9; CDR3aa: CASSVVGDSPGGAFF; CDR3nt: TGTGCCAGCAGCGTAGTCGGGGACAGCCCAGGAGGAGCTTTCTTT
abundance: many; j_gene: TRBJ2-2; d_gene: .; v_gene: TRBV7-6; CDR3aa: CANSLTGNTGELFF; CDR3nt: TGTGCCAACAGCTTAACAGGGAACACCGGGGAGCTGTTTTTT
abundance: .; j_gene: TRBJ1-1; d_gene: TRBD1; v_gene: TRBV6-5; CDR3aa: CASSYSRDSNTEAFF; CDR3nt: TGTGCCAGCAGTTACTCGAGGGACAGTAACACTGAAGCTTTCTTT
abundance: .; j_gene: TRBJ1-5; d_gene: TRBD1; v_gene: TRBV7-9; CDR3aa: CASSQDRANQPQHF; CDR3nt: TGTGCCAGCAGCCAAGACAGGGCCAATCAGCCCCAGCATTTT
abundance: .; j_gene: TRBJ2-5; d_gene: .; v_gene: TRBV29-1; CDR3aa: CSVEAGETQYF; CDR3nt: TGCAGCGTTGAAGCGGGTGAGACCCAGTACTTC
abundance: .; j_gene: TRBJ2-7; d_gene: .; v_gene: TRBV7-2; CDR3aa: CASSLFLSAGPSYEQYF; CDR3nt: TGTGCCAGCAGCTTATTTCTTTCTGCGGGACCCTCCTACGAGCAGTACTTC
abundance: .; j_gene: TRBJ2-7; d_gene: TRBD2; v_gene: TRBV9; CDR3aa: CASSVRGEGYEQYF; CDR3nt: TGTGCCAGCAGCGTACGGGGGGAGGGCTACGAGCAGTACTTC
abundance: .; j_gene: TRBJ2-7; d_gene: .; v_gene: TRBV19; CDR3aa: CASSTLTTTITDEQYF; CDR3nt: TGTGCCAGTAGTACCTTAACTACCACCATTACCGACGAGCAGTACTTC
abundance: few; j_gene: TRBJ2-2; d_gene: .; v_gene: TRBV7-2; CDR3aa: CASSQHSFGNTGELFF; CDR3nt: TGTGCCAGCAGCCAGCACAGCTTTGGGAACACCGGGGAGCTGTTTTTT
abundance: many; j_gene: TRBJ1-1; d_gene: TRBD1; v_gene: TRBV9; CDR3aa: CASSGATGGWGTEAFF; CDR3nt: TGTGCCAGCAGCGGCGCAACAGGGGGCTGGGGCACTGAAGCTTTCTTT
abundance: .; j_gene: TRBJ1-6; d_gene: .; v_gene: TRBV7-2; CDR3aa: CAGGSGGSYNSPLHF; CDR3nt: TGTGCCGGAGGGTCCGGGGGGTCCTATAATTCACCCCTCCACTTT
abundance: .; j_gene: TRBJ2-4; d_gene: TRBD1; v_gene: TRBV7-2; CDR3aa: CASSKQPGQAKNIQYF; CDR3nt: TGTGCCAGCAGCAAACAGCCGGGACAGGCCAAAAACATTCAGTACTTC
abundance: once; j_gene: TRBJ2-7; d_gene: .; v_gene: TRBV5-5; CDR3aa: CASSQESEGAYEQYF; CDR3nt: TGTGCCAGCAGCCAAGAGTCCGAGGGGGCCTACGAGCAGTACTTC
abundance: .; j_gene: TRBJ1-1; d_gene: .; v_gene: TRBV14; CDR3aa: CASSEGIINTEAFF; CDR3nt: TGTGCCAGCAGTGAAGGAATAATAAACACTGAAGCTTTCTTT
abundance: .; j_gene: TRBJ1-1; d_gene: TRBD1; v_gene: TRBV10-3; CDR3aa: CAAEGQDTEAFF; CDR3nt: TGTGCCGCAGAGGGACAGGACACTGAAGCTTTCTTT
abundance: .; j_gene: TRBJ2-5; d_gene: .; v_gene: TRBV7-2; CDR3aa: CASSSLARQETQYF; CDR3nt: TGTGCCAGCAGCTCCTTAGCACGGCAAGAGACCCAGTACTTC
abundance: few; j_gene: TRBJ1-1; d_gene: .; v_gene: TRBV12-3/TRBV12-4; CDR3aa: CASSLRGTMGRTEAFF; CDR3nt: TGTGCCAGCAGTTTAAGGGGGACAATGGGGCGGACTGAAGCTTTCTTT
abundance: few; j_gene: TRBJ2-7; d_gene: .; v_gene: TRBV24-1; CDR3aa: CATSDPPGQTYEQYF; CDR3nt: TGTGCCACCAGTGATCCTCCGGGACAAACCTACGAGCAGTACTTC